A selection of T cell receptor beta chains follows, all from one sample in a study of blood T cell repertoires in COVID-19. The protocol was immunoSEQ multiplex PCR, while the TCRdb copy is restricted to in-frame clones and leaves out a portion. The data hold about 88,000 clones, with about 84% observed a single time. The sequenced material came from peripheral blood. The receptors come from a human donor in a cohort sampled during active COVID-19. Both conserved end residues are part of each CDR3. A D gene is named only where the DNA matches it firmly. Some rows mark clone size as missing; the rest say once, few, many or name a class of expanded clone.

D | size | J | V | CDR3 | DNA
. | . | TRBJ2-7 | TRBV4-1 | CASSQVDGGSYEQYF | TGCGCCAGCAGCCAAGTGGACGGGGGCTCCTACGAGCAGTACTTC
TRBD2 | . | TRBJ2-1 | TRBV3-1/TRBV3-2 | CASSTPGTSGGAEYNEQFF | TGTGCCAGCAGCACACCCGGGACTAGCGGGGGGGCTGAGTACAATGAGCAGTTCTTC
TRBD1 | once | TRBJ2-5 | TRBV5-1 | CASRHTGEETQYF | TGCGCCAGCAGACACACAGGGGAAGAGACCCAGTACTTC
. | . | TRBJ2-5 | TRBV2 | CASSAASEETQYF | TGTGCCAGCAGTGCAGCGTCCGAAGAGACCCAGTACTTC
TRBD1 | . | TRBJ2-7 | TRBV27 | CASSPRQGAKQYF | TGTGCCAGCAGTCCACGACAGGGGGCAAAACAGTACTTC
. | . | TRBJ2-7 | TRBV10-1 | CASSEGSASSYEQYF | TGCGCCAGCAGTGAAGGCAGCGCGAGCTCCTACGAGCAGTACTTC
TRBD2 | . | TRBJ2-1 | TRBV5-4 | CASSTGLAGEGEQFF | TGTGCCAGCAGCACCGGACTAGCGGGGGAAGGGGAGCAGTTCTTC
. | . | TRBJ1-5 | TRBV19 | CASTPSGDQPQHF | TGTGCCAGTACGCCATCGGGGGATCAGCCCCAGCATTTT
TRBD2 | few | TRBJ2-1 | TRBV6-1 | CASSEGASGGNNEQFF | TGTGCCAGCAGTGAAGGGGCTAGCGGGGGTAACAATGAGCAGTTCTTC
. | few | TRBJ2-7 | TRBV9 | CASSLTSTTYEQYF | TGTGCCAGCAGCCTCACTAGTACCACCTACGAGCAGTACTTC
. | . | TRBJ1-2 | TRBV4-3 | CASSFTGSVSYGYTF | TGCGCCAGCAGCTTTACAGGATCCGTGAGCTATGGCTACACCTTC
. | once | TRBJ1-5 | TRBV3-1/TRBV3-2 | CASRARWGRGVQPQHF | TGTGCCAGCCGCGCCCGGTGGGGGAGGGGTGTTCAGCCCCAGCATTTT
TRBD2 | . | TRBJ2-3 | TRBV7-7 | CASSLGVAGSDTQYF | TGTGCCAGCAGCTTAGGAGTAGCGGGATCGGATACGCAGTATTTT
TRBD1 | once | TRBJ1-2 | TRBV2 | CASTGQGAEGYTF | TGTGCCAGCACTGGACAGGGGGCCGAAGGCTACACCTTC
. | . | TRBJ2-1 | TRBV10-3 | CAISVNTNEQFF | TGTGCCATCAGTGTTAACACCAATGAGCAGTTCTTC
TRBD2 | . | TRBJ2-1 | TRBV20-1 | CSASLPSGSWDEQFF | TGCAGTGCTAGTCTCCCCAGCGGGAGTTGGGATGAGCAGTTCTTC
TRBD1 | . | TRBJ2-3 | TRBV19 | CASKPQGPSTDTQYF | TGTGCCAGTAAACCACAGGGGCCAAGCACAGATACGCAGTATTTT
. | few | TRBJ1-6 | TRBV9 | CASSPGPRGYSPLHF | TGTGCCAGCAGCCCAGGGCCCCGTGGTTATTCACCCCTCCACTTT
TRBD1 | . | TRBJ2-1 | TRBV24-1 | CATRVGTGGLEQFF | TGTGCCACCAGGGTCGGGACAGGGGGCCTTGAGCAGTTCTTC
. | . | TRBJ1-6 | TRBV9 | CASSVDGSSYNSPLHF | TGTGCCAGCAGCGTAGATGGGAGCTCCTATAATTCACCCCTCCACTTT
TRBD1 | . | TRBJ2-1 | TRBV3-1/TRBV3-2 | CASSHRQGANEQFF | TGTGCCAGCAGCCATAGACAGGGGGCGAATGAGCAGTTCTTC
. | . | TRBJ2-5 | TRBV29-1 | CSQIRHFGETQYF | TGCAGCCAAATAAGGCATTTCGGGGAGACCCAGTACTTC
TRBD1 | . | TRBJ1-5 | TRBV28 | CASSSERQGSNQPQHF | TGTGCCAGCAGTTCCGAGAGACAGGGTAGCAATCAGCCCCAGCATTTT
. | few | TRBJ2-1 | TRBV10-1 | CASSVNRLGEQFF | TGCGCCAGCAGTGTAAACAGGTTGGGTGAGCAGTTCTTC
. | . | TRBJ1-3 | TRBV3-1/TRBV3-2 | CASSQASSGNTIYF | TGTGCCAGCAGCCAGGCATCTTCGGGAAACACCATATATTTT
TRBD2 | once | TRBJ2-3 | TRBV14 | CASSPMAHGGFTDTQYF | TGTGCCAGCAGCCCCATGGCTCACGGGGGGTTCACAGATACGCAGTATTTT